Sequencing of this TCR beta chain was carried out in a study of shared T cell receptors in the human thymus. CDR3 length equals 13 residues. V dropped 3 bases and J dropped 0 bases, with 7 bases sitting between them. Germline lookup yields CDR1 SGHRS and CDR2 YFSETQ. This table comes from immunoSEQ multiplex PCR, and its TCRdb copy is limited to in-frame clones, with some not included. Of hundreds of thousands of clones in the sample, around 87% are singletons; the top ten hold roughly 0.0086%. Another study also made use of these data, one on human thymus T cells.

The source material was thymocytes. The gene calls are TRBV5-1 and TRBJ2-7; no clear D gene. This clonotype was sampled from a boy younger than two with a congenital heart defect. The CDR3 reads CASSSPFSYEQYF. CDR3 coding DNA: TGCGCCAGCAGCTCCCCCTTCTCCTACGAGCAGTACTTC.